The 20 T cell receptor beta chains below were found in one sample sequenced in a study of early T cells in non-severe SARS-CoV-2 infection. TCRdb re-derived calls from the 5' RACE reads in MiXCR, one entry per CDR3 protein. The sample has about 20,000 distinct CDR3 sequences, about 4.3% seen once; the top ten hold roughly 5%. Material: whole blood. Receptors were obtained from an adult who was a healthcare worker with PCR-confirmed SARS-CoV-2 infection or an uninfected control (not recorded which).

Points on this clonotype: It may be a read error: a sequence one base away is much more abundant. CDR3 in DNA: TGCAGTGCAACAGGGACGACAACTGGGTACGAGCAGTACTTC. Its translation: CSATGTTTGYEQYF. The chain employs TRBV20-1 and TRBJ2-7, with TRBD1 as a possible D gene (6 bases). Germline CDR1 DFQATT, CDR2 SNEGSKA (reference sequence). CDR3 length: 14 amino acids. The germline V and J ends were trimmed by 6 bases and 4 bases, with 19 bases remaining between them.

In its sample, this clonotype was seen many times. This rearrangement joins TRBV6-2 or TRBV6-3 to TRBJ2-5; D is unresolved. The germline gives CDR1 MNHEY, CDR2 SVGEGT. Trimming removed 6 bases from V and 1 base from J, with 3 bases in between. The CDR3 spans 11 residues. The CDR3 spells CASSSQETQYF. As DNA, the CDR3 is TGTGCCAGCAGCAGCCAAGAGACCCAGTACTTC.

This clonotype occurred many times. The V gene is TRBV4-2, the J gene TRBJ2-5, with 16 bases identical to TRBD2. The V gene's germline CDR1 is LGHNA and CDR2 YNFKEQ. J gave up 5 bases and V 4 bases, and 7 bases lay outside the gene matches. This CDR3 spans 17 amino acids. CDR3 nucleotide sequence: TGTGCCAGCAGCCCGGGACTAGCGGGGGGGCCTAGTGAGACCCAGTACTTC. Its translation: CASSPGLAGGPSETQYF.

This clonotype was seen ten or more times. The rearrangement uses TRBV20-1 and TRBJ1-4; weak D call: TRBD1 (6 bases). The germline CDR1 and CDR2 sequences are DFQATT and SNEGSKA (reference sequence). The V end lost 3 bases, the J end lost 5 bases, and 13 bases lay between the germline ends. The CDR3 has 14 amino acids. This CDR3 is CSARPGQNNEKLFF. DNA of the CDR3: TGCAGTGCTAGGCCGGGACAAAACAATGAAAAACTGTTTTTT.

This CDR3 is CASRRPGLTNMNTEAFF. The CDR3 DNA follows: TGTGCCAGCAGGAGACCGGGACTGACCAACATGAACACTGAAGCTTTCTTT. This chain links TRBV6-2 or TRBV6-3 with TRBJ1-1, with a possible D match to TRBD1 (5 bases). Germline CDR1 is MNHEY and CDR2 is SVGEGT. The CDR3 consists of 17 residues. V lost 6 bases and J lost 0, with 20 bases in between.

The table lists this clonotype with many counts. The genes are TRBV11-2 and TRBJ2-7, with 13 bases that match TRBD2. J was trimmed by 7 bases and V by 4 bases; bases with no gene match: 13. The CDR3 totals 17 residues. Per germline, CDR1 SGHAT and CDR2 FQNNGV. The CDR3 sequence: CASSSYRTSGRAIEQYF. The CDR3 DNA is TGTGCCAGCAGCTCGTACCGGACTAGCGGGAGAGCGATAGAGCAGTACTTC.

This clonotype came up many times. V gene TRBV28 combines with J gene TRBJ2-3; TRBD2 matches at 8 bases. The CDR3 totals 16 residues. Germline V gene sequence: CDR1 MDHEN, CDR2 SYDVKM. V was clipped by 6 bases and J by 2 bases; unmatched bases: 10. CDR3 nucleotides: TGTGCCAGCAGAGATCTTAGCGGGACCACCACAGATACGCAGTATTTT. Its translation is CASRDLSGTTTDTQYF. Supplemented by reference TRBV28 and TRBJ2-3, the full variable domain reads DVKVTQSSRYLVKRTGEKVFLECVQDMDHENMFWYRQDPGLGLRLIYFSYDVKMKEKGDIPEGYSVSREKKERFSLILESASTNQTSMYLCASRDLSGTTTDTQYFGPGTRLTVL.

V and J are TRBV18 and TRBJ2-7, with no clear D. CDR1 is KGHSH, CDR2 LQKENI, per germline. V was trimmed by 6 bases and J by 3 bases, leaving 0 bases between them. The CDR3 loop spans 9 amino acids. CDR3 coding DNA: TGTGCCAGCTCCTACGAGCAGTACTTC. It codes for CASSYEQYF. The entire variable domain, with the rest obtained from reference TRBV18 and TRBJ2-7, is as follows: NAGVMQNPRHLVRRRGQEARLRCSPMKGHSHVYWYRQLPEEGLKFMVYLQKENIIDESGMPKERFSAEFPKEGPSILRIQQVVRGDSAAYFCASSYEQYFGPGTRLTVT.

This sequence joins TRBV6-2 or TRBV6-3 and TRBJ2-2; the D is unclear. This CDR3 has 12 amino acids. Trimming cost V 5 bases and J 6 bases, with 7 bases left between them. Germline values: CDR1 MNHEY, CDR2 SVGEGT. The CDR3 loop reads CASSARSGELFF. CDR3 nucleotides: TGTGCCAGCAGTGCTAGGTCCGGGGAGCTGTTTTTT.

In its sample, this clonotype was seen many times. Sequence at one end of the junction differs from germline and may be a read error. The V and J genes are TRBV20-1 and TRBJ2-7; possibly TRBD2 for D (5 bases). CDR1 DFQATT and CDR2 SNEGSKA come from the germline V gene (reference sequence). There are 10 residues in the CDR3. The CDR3 DNA reads as TGCAGTGCTCGGGGAACAGTGTTTTCCTTC. Protein sequence: CSARGTVFSF.

A few counts support this clonotype. The rearrangement links TRBV6-5 to TRBJ2-1, with 10 bases identical to TRBD2. The V gene's germline CDR1 is MNHEY and CDR2 SVGAGI. There are 19 residues in the CDR3. V shed 5 bases and J 2 bases; nucleotides not matched to a gene: 15. The CDR3 DNA is TGTGCCAGCAGTCCCCCAGGGGTAGCGGGGGGTCATACCTACAATGAGCAGTTCTTC. Translating gives CASSPPGVAGGHTYNEQFF.

In nucleotides, the CDR3 is TGTGCCAGCAGGTCCAGCGGGAGCACCGGGGAGCTGTTTTTT. It translates to CASRSSGSTGELFF. This chain connects TRBV12-3 or TRBV12-4 to TRBJ2-2, with 8 positions matching TRBD2. The CDR3 contains 14 residues. Trimming removed 6 bases from V and 4 bases from J; junction bases left unmatched: 4.

This clonotype was seen at least ten times. CDR3 amino acids: CASSTLDTQYF. The CDR3 nucleotides read TGTGCCAGCAGCACCTTAGATACGCAGTATTTT. This chain links TRBV6-6 with TRBJ2-3; D is unclear. CDR1 MNHNY and CDR2 SVGAGI come from the germline V gene (reference sequence). Deletions cut 6 bases from V and 5 bases from J, with 6 bases between. The CDR3 is 11 amino acids.

Judged by abundance, this clonotype is medium-sized. The CDR3 nucleotides read TGCAGTGCTAGATACCCTAGCGGGAGTGTCTACGAGCAGTACTTC. This encodes CSARYPSGSVYEQYF. The genes are TRBV20-1 and TRBJ2-7; TRBD2 agrees at 10 bases. The length of the CDR3 is 15 residues. Per germline, CDR1 DFQATT and CDR2 SNEGSKA (reference sequence). V trimming: 2 bases; J trimming: 3 bases; junction bases outside the gene matches: 7.

This clonotype was counted at least ten times. V gene TRBV20-1 combines with J gene TRBJ2-1; TRBD2 agrees at 9 bases. This CDR3 has 14 amino acids. Trimming removed 5 bases from V and 5 bases from J; junction bases left unmatched: 7. From germline, CDR1 is DFQATT and CDR2 SNEGSKA (reference sequence). In DNA form, the CDR3 reads TGCAGTGCTCGGGGACTAGCTGAGAACAATGAGCAGTTCTTC. This codes for CSARGLAENNEQFF.

This sequence joins TRBV19 and TRBJ2-2, with 9 nucleotides matching TRBD2. Germline CDR1 and CDR2: LNHDA and SQIVND (reference sequence). The V gene end was trimmed by 3 bases and the J gene end by 9 bases; junction bases not matched to a gene: 11. The CDR3 consists of 16 residues. The CDR3 sequence is CASSIPSGAPHRELFF. In DNA form, the CDR3 reads TGTGCCAGTAGTATCCCTAGCGGGGCCCCTCACCGGGAGCTGTTTTTT. Drawing the rest from reference TRBV19 and TRBJ2-2, the complete variable domain is DGGITQSPKYLFRKEGQNVTLSCEQNLNHDAMYWYRQDPGQGLRLIYYSQIVNDFQKGDIAEGYSVSREKKESFPLTVTSAQKNPTAFYLCASSIPSGAPHRELFFGEGSRLTVL.

This clonotype was detected only a few times. The rearrangement joins TRBV11-2 to TRBJ2-5; 9 bases agree with TRBD1. Germline V CDR1 and CDR2: SGHAT, FQNNGV. This CDR3 spans 14 amino acids. Trimming at V came to 3 bases and at J to 5 bases, leaving 4 bases not matched to a gene. The CDR3 loop reads CASSLGTGRETQYF. CDR3 DNA sequence: TGTGCCAGCAGCTTGGGGACAGGGCGGGAGACCCAGTACTTC.

This clonotype was seen repeatedly, ten times or more. V and J are TRBV28 and TRBJ2-7, with 7 positions matching TRBD1. This CDR3 is built from 13 residues. Trimming at V came to 6 bases and at J to 3 bases, leaving 5 bases not matched to a gene. Per the germline V gene, CDR1 is MDHEN and CDR2 is SYDVKM. CDR3 region: CASSLGTDYEQYF. CDR3 coding DNA: TGTGCCAGCAGCCTGGGGACAGACTACGAGCAGTACTTC.

Within the sample, this clonotype is medium-sized. The chain is built from TRBV11-2 and TRBJ1-6; TRBD1 aligns across 7 bases. Germline V gene sequence: CDR1 SGHAT, CDR2 FQNNGV. The V segment lost 5 bases and the J segment 7 bases; nucleotides outside the gene matches: 5. The CDR3 sequence is 14 residues long. The CDR3: CASSPGQTNSPLHF. The DNA for the CDR3 is TGTGCCAGCAGCCCGGGACAGACAAATTCACCCCTCCACTTT.

In its sample, this clonotype was seen many times. V is TRBV6-2 or TRBV6-3 and J is TRBJ1-1; 10 nucleotides line up with TRBD1. CDR1 and CDR2 (germline): MNHEY, SVGEGT. After removal of 6 bases from V and 12 bases from J, the junction contained 4 bases not matched to a gene. The CDR3 covers 11 residues. The CDR3 DNA reads as TGTGCCAGCAGCCGGACAGGGGGAACTTTCTTT. This encodes CASSRTGGTFF.